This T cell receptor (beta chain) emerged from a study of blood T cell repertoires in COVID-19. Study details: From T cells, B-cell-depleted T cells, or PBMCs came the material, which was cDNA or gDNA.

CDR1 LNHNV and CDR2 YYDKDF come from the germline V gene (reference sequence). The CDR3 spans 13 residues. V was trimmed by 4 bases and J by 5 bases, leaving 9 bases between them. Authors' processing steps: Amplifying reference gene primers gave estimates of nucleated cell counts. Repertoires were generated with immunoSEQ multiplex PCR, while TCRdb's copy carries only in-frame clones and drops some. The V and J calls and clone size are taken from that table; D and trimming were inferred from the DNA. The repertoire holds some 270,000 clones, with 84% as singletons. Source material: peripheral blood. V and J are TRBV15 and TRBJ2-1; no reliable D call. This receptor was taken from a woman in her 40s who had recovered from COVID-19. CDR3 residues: CATSTNTHNEQFF. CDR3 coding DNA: TGTGCCACCAGCACCAACACGCACAATGAGCAGTTCTTC.